The rows below give T cell receptor beta chains drawn from one sample of a study of cytomegalovirus exposure and HLA in healthy donors. TCRdb keeps only in-frame clones here, not all; method: immunoSEQ multiplex PCR. This table holds approximately 54,000 clones, more than 65% found once. Sequenced sample: PBMCs. The receptor set was obtained from a young woman in good health and CMV-seronegative. The conserved cysteine and the conserved F or W are not part of the CDR3 here. Clone size, where shown, is once, few, many, or a class for clones that have expanded.

abundance: NA
j_gene: TRBJ2-7
v_gene: TRBV19
CDR3aa: ASSIKGTGYEQY

abundance: NA
j_gene: TRBJ2-1
v_gene: TRBV7-9
CDR3aa: ASSRGTGLNNEQF

abundance: few
j_gene: TRBJ2-3
v_gene: TRBV28
CDR3aa: ASTSSGGRGTDTQY

abundance: NA
j_gene: TRBJ1-1
v_gene: TRBV27
CDR3aa: ASSPRTGGTRAF

abundance: NA
j_gene: TRBJ1-5
v_gene: TRBV6-1
CDR3aa: ASSEVGGSNQPQH

abundance: NA
j_gene: TRBJ1-1
v_gene: TRBV18
CDR3aa: ASSPPGGNTEAF

abundance: few
j_gene: TRBJ1-3
v_gene: TRBV7-9
CDR3aa: ASSFTPGQAGNTIY

abundance: NA
j_gene: TRBJ1-6
v_gene: TRBV7-2
CDR3aa: ASSLAGTGSSPLH

abundance: NA
j_gene: TRBJ1-5
v_gene: TRBV19
CDR3aa: ASSTRDRGRWGNQPQH

abundance: once
j_gene: TRBJ1-2
v_gene: TRBV19
CDR3aa: ASSPRTGTLYGYT

abundance: NA
j_gene: TRBJ1-4
v_gene: TRBV5-1
CDR3aa: ASSLLVGANGKLF

abundance: NA
j_gene: TRBJ1-1
v_gene: TRBV7-8
CDR3aa: ASRTTGPRTEAF